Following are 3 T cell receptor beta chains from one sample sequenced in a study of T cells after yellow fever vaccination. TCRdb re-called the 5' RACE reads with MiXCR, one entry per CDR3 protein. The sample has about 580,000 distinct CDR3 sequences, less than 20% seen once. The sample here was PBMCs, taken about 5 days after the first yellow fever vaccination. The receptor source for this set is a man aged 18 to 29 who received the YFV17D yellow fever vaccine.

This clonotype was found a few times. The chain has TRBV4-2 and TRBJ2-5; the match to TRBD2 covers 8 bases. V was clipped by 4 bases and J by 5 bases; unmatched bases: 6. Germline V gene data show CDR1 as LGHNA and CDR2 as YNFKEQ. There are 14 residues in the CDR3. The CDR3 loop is CASSPIGGVETQYF. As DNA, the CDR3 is TGTGCCAGCAGCCCAATCGGGGGGGTGGAGACCCAGTACTTC.

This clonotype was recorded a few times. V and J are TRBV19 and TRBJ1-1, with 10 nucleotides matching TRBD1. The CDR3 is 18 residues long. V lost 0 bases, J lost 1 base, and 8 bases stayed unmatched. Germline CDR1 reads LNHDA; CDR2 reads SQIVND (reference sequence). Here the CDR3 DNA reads TGTGCCAGTAGTATAGATAGGGGGACAGGGGACGAGAACACTGAAGCTTTCTTT. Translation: CASSIDRGTGDENTEAFF.

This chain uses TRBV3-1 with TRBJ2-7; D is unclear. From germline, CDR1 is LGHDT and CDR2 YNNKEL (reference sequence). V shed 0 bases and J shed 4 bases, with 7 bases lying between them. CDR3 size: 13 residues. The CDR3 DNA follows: TGTGCCAGCAGCCAAGAATTCAGGTACGAGCAGTACTTC. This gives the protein CASSQEFRYEQYF.